This T cell receptor (beta chain) was sequenced during a study of chemoradiotherapy in HPV16-positive cancers. Study at large: Candidate HPV-specific clones and shared TCR motifs came from a couple of HPV16-positive patients. Study-wide points: For HPV16-positive patients, expanding HPV-responsive T cells associated with longer recurrence-free survival. Functional assays defining HPV-specific T cells used only a couple of HPV16-positive patients.

Germline loops: CDR1 SGHTA, CDR2 FQGNSA. The length of the CDR3 is 13 residues. Trimming took off 3 bases at V and 0 bases at J, with 5 bases between the two ends. TCRdb's table, derived via immunoSEQ multiplex PCR, lists solely in-frame clones and lacks some. Here the sample spans 1,500 to 2,000 clones, less than 80% being singletons. This clone was seen a handful of times. The antigen is not known. Sequences were derived from tumor tissue, sampled from a patient who underwent chemoradiotherapy. This sequence originates from a human donor with HPV-associated anogenital cancer. The chain carries TRBV7-2 and TRBJ1-1; D uncertain. The CDR3 region is CASSFVLNTEAFF. Here the CDR3 DNA reads TGTGCCAGCAGCTTCGTCTTGAACACTGAAGCTTTCTTT.